These 6 T cell receptor beta chains came from one sample sequenced in a study of blood T cell repertoires in COVID-19. The method was immunoSEQ multiplex PCR; TCRdb's version includes in-frame clones alone and lacks a portion of them. This table has over 250,000 clones, around 90% appearing once. The specimen sequenced was peripheral blood. Receptor source: a man in his fifties or sixties with acute or convalescent COVID-19.

The chain uses TRBV6-5 and TRBJ1-1, with D maybe TRBD1 (5 bases). Looked up from germline, CDR1 is MNHEY and CDR2 is SVGAGI. The V gene lost 4 bases and the J gene lost 0 bases, with 6 bases spanning the gap. The CDR3 totals 13 residues. The CDR3 bases are TGTGCCAGCAGTTGGGGCATGAACACTGAAGCTTTCTTT. Translated, it gives CASSWGMNTEAFF.

This clone was seen a single time. The chain has TRBV3-1 (or the pseudogene TRBV3-2) and TRBJ2-7; 7 bases agree with TRBD2. The germline gives CDR1 LGHDT, CDR2 YNNKEL (reference sequence). The V segment lost 4 bases and the J segment 4 bases; nucleotides outside the gene matches: 1. The CDR3 contains 12 residues. The CDR3 DNA reads TGTGCCAGCAGCCGGGGGGGTTACGAGCAGTACTTC. It codes for CASSRGGYEQYF.

This rearrangement joins TRBV9 to TRBJ1-3, with D perhaps matching TRBD1 (5 bases). Germline loops: CDR1 SGDLS, CDR2 YYNGEE. There are 16 residues in the CDR3. Trimming pared 4 bases from V and 0 bases from J, leaving 14 bases between. The DNA for the CDR3 is TGTGCCAGCAGCCAGGGAGGCGTGGACTCTGGAAACACCATATATTTT. Its translation is CASSQGGVDSGNTIYF.

The chain joins TRBV19 to TRBJ2-2; 10 nucleotides align to TRBD1. V gave up 6 bases and J gave up 2 bases; unmatched junction bases: 3. Germline assignment: CDR1 LNHDA and CDR2 SQIVND (reference sequence). CDR3 length equals 15 residues. DNA for the CDR3: TGTGCCAGTAGAGACAGGGGGCGAAACACCGGGGAGCTGTTTTTT. It is translated as CASRDRGRNTGELFF.

The chain combines TRBV11-2 with TRBJ1-2, with TRBD1 matching 9 bases. Unmatched junction bases numbered 7, after V lost 5 bases and J lost 6 bases. This CDR3 is built from 14 residues. Germline loops: CDR1 SGHAT, CDR2 FQNNGV. The CDR3 is CASSPGQGIDGYTF. DNA for the CDR3: TGTGCCAGCAGCCCCGGACAGGGGATCGATGGCTACACCTTC. Full variable domain (remainder filled in from reference TRBV11-2 and TRBJ1-2): EAGVAQSPRYKIIEKRQSVAFWCNPISGHATLYWYQQILGQGPKLLIQFQNNGVVDDSQLPKDRFSAERLKGVDSTLKIQPAKLEDSAVYLCASSPGQGIDGYTFGSGTRLTVV.

This chain links TRBV2 with TRBJ1-4, with 11 bases that match TRBD1. There are 19 residues in the CDR3. The germline gives CDR1 SNHLY, CDR2 FYNNEI. J lost 0 bases, V lost 4 bases, and 10 bases had no gene match. Written as DNA, the CDR3 is TGTGCCAGCAGTGTACCCGGGACAGGGGGAGTTGCAACTAATGAAAAACTGTTTTTT. This gives the protein CASSVPGTGGVATNEKLFF.